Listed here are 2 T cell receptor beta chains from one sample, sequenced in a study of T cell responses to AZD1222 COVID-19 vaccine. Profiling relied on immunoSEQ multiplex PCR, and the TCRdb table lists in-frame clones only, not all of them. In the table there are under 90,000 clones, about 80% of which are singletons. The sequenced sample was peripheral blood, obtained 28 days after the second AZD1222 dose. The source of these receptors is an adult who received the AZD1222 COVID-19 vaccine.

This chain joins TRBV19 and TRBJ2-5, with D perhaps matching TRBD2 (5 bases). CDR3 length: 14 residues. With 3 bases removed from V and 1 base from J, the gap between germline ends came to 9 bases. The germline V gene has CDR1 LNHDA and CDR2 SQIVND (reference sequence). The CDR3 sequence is CASSMRGPQETQYF. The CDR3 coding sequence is TGTGCCAGTAGTATGCGAGGGCCCCAAGAGACCCAGTACTTC. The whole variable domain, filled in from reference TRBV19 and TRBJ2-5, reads DGGITQSPKYLFRKEGQNVTLSCEQNLNHDAMYWYRQDPGQGLRLIYYSQIVNDFQKGDIAEGYSVSREKKESFPLTVTSAQKNPTAFYLCASSMRGPQETQYFGPGTRLLVL.

The CDR3 sequence is CASSSQGGGPPPKQYF. CDR3 bases: TGTGCCAGTAGTTCGCAAGGGGGCGGGCCCCCTCCTAAGCAGTACTTC. The J gene is TRBJ2-7, the V gene TRBV19; 7 nucleotides match TRBD1. Germline loops: CDR1 LNHDA, CDR2 SQIVND (reference sequence). V lost 5 bases to trimming and J lost 8 bases; unmatched junction nucleotides: 18. This CDR3 has 16 residues. Full variable domain (outside the CDR3, taken from reference TRBV19 and TRBJ2-7): DGGITQSPKYLFRKEGQNVTLSCEQNLNHDAMYWYRQDPGQGLRLIYYSQIVNDFQKGDIAEGYSVSREKKESFPLTVTSAQKNPTAFYLCASSSQGGGPPPKQYFGPGTRLTVT.